Listed here are 13 T cell receptor beta chains from one sample, sequenced in a study of blood T cell repertoires in COVID-19. Assay: immunoSEQ multiplex PCR; the TCRdb copy retains only in-frame clones and omits some. The sample holds 300,000 to 400,000 clones; approximately 90% are singletons and the top ten take approximately 3.5%. Sequencing input: peripheral blood. The receptors shown here come from a woman under 30 who had recovered from COVID-19.

The gene calls are TRBV10-1 and TRBJ1-1; 9 bases are shared with TRBD1. The CDR3 length is 13 residues. With V trimmed by 6 bases and J by 5 bases, 4 bases remained unmatched. Germline-derived CDR1 and CDR2 are WNHNN and SYGVQD (reference sequence). The CDR3 DNA sequence: TGCGCCAGCAGCAACAGGGGGCATACTGAAGCTTTCTTT. It specifies CASSNRGHTEAFF.

The chain employs TRBV4-3 and TRBJ2-7, with 8 bases matching TRBD1. The V and J ends lost 5 bases and 3 bases, in that order; junction bases with no gene match: 6. This CDR3 spans 14 amino acids. Germline loops: CDR1 LGHNA, CDR2 YSLEER. For the CDR3, the DNA is TGCGCCAGCAGCACCTTGGACAGGGACTACGAGCAGTACGTC. Translation: CASSTLDRDYEQYV.

V and J are TRBV7-9 and TRBJ1-1, with D hard to call. Germline CDR1 reads SEHNR; CDR2 reads FQNEAQ (reference sequence). The V end was cut by 2 bases, the J end by 1 base, with 5 bases between. This CDR3 is 13 amino acids long. Here the CDR3 reads CASSLSQNTEAFF. In DNA, the CDR3 is TGTGCCAGCAGCTTATCACAGAACACTGAAGCTTTCTTT.

The chain has TRBV29-1 and TRBJ2-1; TRBD2 matches 8 bases. V shed 7 bases, J shed 14 bases, and the junction held 19 bases outside the gene matches. Germline CDR1 and CDR2: SQVTM and ANQGSEA. The CDR3 length is 14 residues. The CDR3 region is CSATGTSEGGVEFF. The CDR3 DNA is TGCAGCGCCACCGGGACTAGTGAGGGGGGAGTGGAGTTCTTC.

This chain joins TRBV18 and TRBJ1-1, with 7 bases fitting TRBD1. V was pared by 1 base and J by 1 base, with 18 bases of the junction left unmatched. CDR1 is KGHSH, CDR2 LQKENI, per germline. There are 20 residues in the CDR3. DNA of the CDR3: TGTGCCAGCTCACCACTTCTACACAGGGACAGAGAACGTCCGAACACTGAAGCTTTCTTT. This codes for CASSPLLHRDRERPNTEAFF. Together with reference TRBV18 and TRBJ1-1, the CDR3 gives the full variable domain: NAGVMQNPRHLVRRRGQEARLRCSPMKGHSHVYWYRQLPEEGLKFMVYLQKENIIDESGMPKERFSAEFPKEGPSILRIQQVVRGDSAAYFCASSPLLHRDRERPNTEAFFGQGTRLTVV.

The chain joins TRBV2 to TRBJ2-6, with 12 nucleotides matching TRBD2. Trimming removed 7 bases from V and 5 bases from J; junction bases left unmatched: 9. CDR1 and CDR2 (germline): SNHLY, FYNNEI. CDR3 length equals 17 residues. The CDR3 coding sequence is TGTGCCAGCAAGACACTAGCGGGAGGAGGAAGGGCCAACGTCCTGACTTTC. Its translation: CASKTLAGGGRANVLTF. Together with reference TRBV2 and TRBJ2-6, the CDR3 gives the full variable domain: EPEVTQTPSHQVTQMGQEVILRCVPISNHLYFYWYRQILGQKVEFLVSFYNNEISEKSEIFDDQFSVERPDGSNFTLKIRSTKLEDSAMYFCASKTLAGGGRANVLTFGAGSRLTVL.

The chain uses TRBV4-3 and TRBJ1-1, with D uncertain. This CDR3 has 15 residues. Trimming took off 0 bases at V and 6 bases at J, with 14 bases between the two ends. Germline assignment: CDR1 LGHNA and CDR2 YSLEER. CDR3 protein: CASSQDPRGWAEAFF. Here the CDR3 DNA reads TGCGCCAGCAGCCAAGACCCCCGGGGATGGGCTGAAGCTTTCTTT.

This chain connects TRBV12-1 to TRBJ2-7; the table assigns TRBD2, which was not confirmed against the DNA. TRBV12-1 is designated a pseudogene. The CDR3 totals 14 residues. For the CDR3, the DNA is TGTGCCAGCAGCCCTCTGAGGGAGGGCTACGAGCAGTACGTC. Translation: CASSPLREGYEQYV.

V is TRBV2 and J is TRBJ2-7, with 9 bases that match TRBD2. This CDR3 has 14 residues. Losses at the gene ends were 4 bases for V and 6 bases for J; bases not matched to a gene: 7. Germline V lookup: CDR1 SNHLY, CDR2 FYNNEI. CDR3 sequence reads: CASSVLAGRSEQYV. The DNA for the CDR3 is TGTGCCAGCAGTGTGCTAGCGGGACGTAGCGAGCAGTACGTC.

The rearrangement uses TRBV5-6 and TRBJ1-2, with TRBD1 matching 7 bases. The CDR3 length is 13 residues. V dropped 4 bases and J dropped 6; count of bases not matched to a gene: 6. Germline lookup yields CDR1 SGHDT and CDR2 YYEEEE. This CDR3 is CASSTPTGHGYTF. CDR3 in DNA: TGTGCCAGCAGCACGCCGACAGGGCATGGCTACACCTTC.

The rearrangement uses TRBV9 and TRBJ2-5; 7 nucleotides line up with TRBD2. This CDR3 has 17 residues. Unmatched junction bases numbered 12, after V lost 0 bases and J lost 4 bases. Germline V CDR1 and CDR2: SGDLS, YYNGEE. DNA for the CDR3: TGTGCCAGCAGCGTAGCGGCTAGCGGCCTAGTTAGAGAGACCCAGTACTTC. This sequence encodes CASSVAASGLVRETQYF.

The J gene is TRBJ2-7, the V gene TRBV11-3, with TRBD2 as a possible D gene (6 bases). Germline V gene lookup returns CDR1 SGHNT and CDR2 YENEEA. The CDR3 contains 14 residues. Trimming pared 0 bases from V and 6 bases from J, leaving 12 bases between. CDR3 amino acids: CASSLDPGVGEQYV. CDR3 DNA sequence: TGTGCCAGCAGCTTAGATCCGGGGGTTGGCGAGCAGTACGTC.

The genes are TRBV6-5 and TRBJ2-5; the match to TRBD1 covers 7 bases. Trimming at V came to 9 bases and at J to 4 bases, leaving 11 bases not matched to a gene. The germline V gene has CDR1 MNHEY and CDR2 SVGAGI. There are 14 residues in the CDR3. CDR3 in amino acids: CASFPRGLGETQYF. CDR3 DNA: TGTGCCAGTTTTCCCAGGGGGTTGGGAGAGACCCAGTACTTC.